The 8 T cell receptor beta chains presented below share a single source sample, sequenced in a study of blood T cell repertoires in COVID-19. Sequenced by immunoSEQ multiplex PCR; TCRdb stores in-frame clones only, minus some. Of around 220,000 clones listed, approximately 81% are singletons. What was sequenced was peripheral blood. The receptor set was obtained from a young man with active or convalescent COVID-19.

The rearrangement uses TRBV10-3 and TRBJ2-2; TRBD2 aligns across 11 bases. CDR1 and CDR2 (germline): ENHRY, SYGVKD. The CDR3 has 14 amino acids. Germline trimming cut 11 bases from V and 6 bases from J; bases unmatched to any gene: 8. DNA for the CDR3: TGTGCCGGATCTAGCGGGAGGTTGGCCGGGGAGCTGTTTTTT. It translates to CAGSSGRLAGELFF.

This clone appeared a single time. The CDR3 DNA reads TGTGCCAGTAGTCCCCGACAGGGGGTGGATACGCAGTATTTT. It translates to CASSPRQGVDTQYF. The chain carries TRBV19 and TRBJ2-3, with TRBD1 matching 9 bases. The trim removed 5 bases at V and 6 bases at J, leaving 6 bases unmatched. The CDR3 consists of 14 residues. Germline-derived CDR1 and CDR2 are LNHDA and SQIVND (reference sequence).

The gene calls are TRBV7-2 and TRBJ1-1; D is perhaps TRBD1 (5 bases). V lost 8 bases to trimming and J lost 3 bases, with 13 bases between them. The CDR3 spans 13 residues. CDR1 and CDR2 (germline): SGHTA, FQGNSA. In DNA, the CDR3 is TGTGCCAGCCGCCGGGGCGGGGACACTGAAGCTTTCTTT. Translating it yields CASRRGGDTEAFF.

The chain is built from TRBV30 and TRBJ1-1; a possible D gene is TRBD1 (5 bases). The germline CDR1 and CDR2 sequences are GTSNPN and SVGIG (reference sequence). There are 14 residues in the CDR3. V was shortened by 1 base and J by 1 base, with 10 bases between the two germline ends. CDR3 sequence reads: CAWSAGQKNTEAFF. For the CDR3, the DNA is TGTGCCTGGAGTGCCGGACAAAAGAACACTGAAGCTTTCTTT.

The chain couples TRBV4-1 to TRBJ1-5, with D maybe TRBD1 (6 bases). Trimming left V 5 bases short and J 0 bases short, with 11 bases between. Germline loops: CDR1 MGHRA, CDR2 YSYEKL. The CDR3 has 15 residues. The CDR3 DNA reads TGCGCCAGCAGCTCACACAGGGTTAGCAATCAGCCCCAGCATTTT. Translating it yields CASSSHRVSNQPQHF.

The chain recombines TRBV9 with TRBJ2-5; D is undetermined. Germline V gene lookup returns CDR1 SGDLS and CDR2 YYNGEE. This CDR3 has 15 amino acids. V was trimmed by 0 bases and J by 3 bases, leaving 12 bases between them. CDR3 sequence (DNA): TGTGCCAGCAGCGTAGGGCAGAAAGTCAAAGAGACCCAGTACTTC. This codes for CASSVGQKVKETQYF.

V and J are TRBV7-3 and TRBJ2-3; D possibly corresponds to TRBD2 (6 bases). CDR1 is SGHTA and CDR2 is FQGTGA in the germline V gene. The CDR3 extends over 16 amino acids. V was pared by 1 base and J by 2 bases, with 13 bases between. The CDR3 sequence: CASSLIGGTVTDTQYF. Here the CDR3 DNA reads TGTGCCAGCAGCTTAATTGGCGGGACTGTCACAGATACGCAGTATTTT. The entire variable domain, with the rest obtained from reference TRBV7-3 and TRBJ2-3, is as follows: GAGVSQTPSNKVTEKGKYVELRCDPISGHTALYWYRQSLGQGPEFLIYFQGTGAADDSGLPNDRFFAVRPEGSVSTLKIQRTERGDSAVYLCASSLIGGTVTDTQYFGPGTRLTVL.

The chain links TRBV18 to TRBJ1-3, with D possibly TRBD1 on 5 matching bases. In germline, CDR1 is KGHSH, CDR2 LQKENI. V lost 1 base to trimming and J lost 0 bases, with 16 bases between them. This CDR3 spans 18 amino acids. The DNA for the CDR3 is TGTGCCAGCTCACCACTGGGAAAGGGGTTCAGCTCTGGAAACACCATATATTTT. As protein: CASSPLGKGFSSGNTIYF.